Each of the 7 T cell receptor beta chains below was sequenced from the same sample in a study of a mutant IDH1 vaccine in newly diagnosed glioma. No cognate antigen is known for these TCRs. Sequencing used immunoSEQ multiplex PCR; TCRdb keeps in-frame clones, though not all of them. The sample shows about 58,000 clones, roughly four fifths of them seen only once. The time point here: week 5, during vaccination. Doses of 300 ug of mutant IDH1 20-mer peptide were given with topical imiquimod. The sample consisted of PBMCs, taken from a glioma patient whose treatment included an IDH1 peptide vaccine. The receptors originated from a woman between 45 and 60 years old with glioma.

V usage is TRBV6-1 and J usage is TRBJ2-5; D is perhaps TRBD1 (6 bases). V lost 1 base and J lost 5, with 17 bases in between. In germline, CDR1 is MNHNS, CDR2 SASEGT. CDR3 length: 16 amino acids. The CDR3 nucleotides are TGTGCCAGCAGTGAAGGGACAGACTGGAGGTCGGAGACCCAGTACTTC. Its protein product is CASSEGTDWRSETQYF.

V is TRBV15 and J is TRBJ2-7; D perhaps matches TRBD1 (6 bases). The CDR3 covers 14 residues. Looked up from germline, CDR1 is LNHNV and CDR2 is YYDKDF (reference sequence). Trimming removed 0 bases from V and 3 bases from J, with 9 bases in between. CDR3 protein: CATSRDEGHYEQYF. As DNA, the CDR3 is TGTGCCACCAGCAGAGATGAGGGACACTACGAGCAGTACTTC.

This chain joins TRBV4-3 and TRBJ2-1; 7 nucleotides agree with TRBD2. The V gene end was trimmed by 0 bases and the J gene end by 10 bases; junction bases not matched to a gene: 3. CDR1 LGHNA and CDR2 YSLEER come from the germline V gene. CDR3 length equals 13 residues. Here the CDR3 reads CASSQDRDYEQFF. The CDR3 bases are TGCGCCAGCAGCCAAGATCGGGACTACGAGCAGTTCTTC.

V usage is TRBV6-1 and J usage is TRBJ1-1; no definite D call. Germline CDR1 and CDR2: MNHNS and SASEGT. CDR3 size: 15 residues. Trimming stripped 6 bases from V and 6 bases from J, with 20 bases between. The CDR3, as DNA: TGTGCCAGCAGGCCGCCGGCGTCAAAAAACGCTGAAGCTTTCTTT. Translation: CASRPPASKNAEAFF.

V is TRBV5-1 and J is TRBJ2-3, with D tentatively TRBD1 or TRBD2 (5 bases each). The germline gives CDR1 SGHRS, CDR2 YFSETQ. The CDR3 consists of 15 residues. V dropped 8 bases and J dropped 2 bases, with 18 bases sitting between them. CDR3 nucleotide sequence: TGCGCCAGTACACTGGCAGGGAGAGACACAGATACGCAGTATTTT. Protein sequence: CASTLAGRDTDTQYF.

The chain employs TRBV11-3 and TRBJ1-4; D not resolved. Trimming cost V 2 bases and J 0 bases, with 7 bases left between them. The CDR3 has 15 amino acids. Looked up from germline, CDR1 is SGHNT and CDR2 is YENEEA. CDR3 sequence reads: CASSLTPATNEKLFF. CDR3 DNA: TGTGCCAGCAGCTTAACACCCGCAACTAATGAAAAACTGTTTTTT.

This sequence joins TRBV10-3 and TRBJ1-1; 7 nucleotides align to TRBD1. Germline V gene sequence: CDR1 ENHRY, CDR2 SYGVKD. The CDR3 contains 16 residues. V lost 2 bases, J lost 0 bases, and 6 bases stayed unmatched. CDR3 sequence: CAISEGTEKMNTEAFF. CDR3 nucleotides: TGTGCCATCAGTGAGGGGACAGAGAAAATGAACACTGAAGCTTTCTTT.